This entry is about one T cell receptor beta chain. Repertoires were generated with immunoSEQ multiplex PCR, while TCRdb's copy carries only in-frame clones and drops some. In the table there are roughly 150,000 clones, 85% to 95% of which are singletons. This CDR3 contains 14 residues. Trimming stripped 4 bases from V and 9 bases from J, with 16 bases between. CDR1 LNHDA and CDR2 SQIVND come from the germline V gene (reference sequence). The sample originates from a study of T cell responses to AZD1222 COVID-19 vaccine. It was second doses at about 4 or about 12 weeks that were pooled. The material was peripheral blood, obtained 28 days after the second AZD1222 dose. The sequence was obtained from an adult who received the AZD1222 COVID-19 vaccine. This chain joins TRBV19 and TRBJ1-5, with D tentatively TRBD1 (5 bases). The CDR3 reads CASSTLPGRWPQHF. The CDR3 nucleotides are TGTGCCAGTAGTACCCTCCCAGGGAGGTGGCCCCAGCATTTT.